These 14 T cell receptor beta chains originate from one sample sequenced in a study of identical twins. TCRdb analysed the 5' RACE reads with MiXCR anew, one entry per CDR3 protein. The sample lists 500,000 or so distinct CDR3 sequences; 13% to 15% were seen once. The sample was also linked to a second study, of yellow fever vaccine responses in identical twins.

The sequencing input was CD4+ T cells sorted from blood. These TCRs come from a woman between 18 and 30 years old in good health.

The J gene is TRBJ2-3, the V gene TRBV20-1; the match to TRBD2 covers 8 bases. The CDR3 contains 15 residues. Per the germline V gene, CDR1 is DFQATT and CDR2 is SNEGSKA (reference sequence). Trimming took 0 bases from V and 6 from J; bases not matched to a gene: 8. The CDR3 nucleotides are TGCAGTGCTAGAGATCCCCGGGGGGGGACGGATACGCAGTATTTT. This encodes CSARDPRGGTDTQYF.

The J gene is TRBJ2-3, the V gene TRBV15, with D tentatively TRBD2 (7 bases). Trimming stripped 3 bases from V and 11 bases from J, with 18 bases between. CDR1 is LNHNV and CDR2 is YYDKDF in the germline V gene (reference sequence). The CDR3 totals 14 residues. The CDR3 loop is CATSRPPGGGLQYF. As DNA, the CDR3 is TGTGCCACCAGCAGGCCGCCGGGGGGCGGGCTGCAGTATTTT.

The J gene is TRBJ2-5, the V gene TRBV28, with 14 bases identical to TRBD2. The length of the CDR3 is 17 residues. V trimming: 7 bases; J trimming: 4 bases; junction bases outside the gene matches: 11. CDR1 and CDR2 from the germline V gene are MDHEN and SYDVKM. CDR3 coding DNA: TGTGCCAGCACCACCAGAGAGGGACTAGCGGGAGTAGAGACCCAGTACTTC. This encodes CASTTREGLAGVETQYF.

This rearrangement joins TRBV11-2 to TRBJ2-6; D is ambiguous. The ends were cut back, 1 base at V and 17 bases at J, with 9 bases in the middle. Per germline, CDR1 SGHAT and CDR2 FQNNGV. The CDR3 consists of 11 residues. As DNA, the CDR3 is TGTGCCAGCAGCTTAGGGTTGTACGTGACTTTC. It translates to CASSLGLYVTF.

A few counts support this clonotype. This CDR3 is CASGPGTSGTQYF. CDR3 nucleotides: TGTGCTAGTGGTCCCGGGACTAGCGGGACCCAGTACTTC. The V call is TRBV12-5, the J call TRBJ2-5; the match to TRBD2 covers 11 bases. CDR3 length: 13 amino acids. The junction had 3 bases not matched to a gene; V was cut back by 5 bases and J by 7 bases. The germline gives CDR1 LGHNT, CDR2 FRNRAP.

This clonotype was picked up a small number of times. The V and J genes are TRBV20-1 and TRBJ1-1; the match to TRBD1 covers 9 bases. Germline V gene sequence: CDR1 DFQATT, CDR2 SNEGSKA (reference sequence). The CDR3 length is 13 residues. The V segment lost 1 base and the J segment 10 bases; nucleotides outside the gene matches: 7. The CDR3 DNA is TGCAGTGCTAGAGTTATGGGACAGGGTAGAGCTTTCTTT. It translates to CSARVMGQGRAFF.

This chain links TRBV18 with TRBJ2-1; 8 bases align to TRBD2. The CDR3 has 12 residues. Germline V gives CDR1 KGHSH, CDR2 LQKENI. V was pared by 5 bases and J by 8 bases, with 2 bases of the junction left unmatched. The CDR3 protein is CASSTGRDEQFF. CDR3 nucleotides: TGTGCCAGCTCAACCGGGAGGGATGAGCAGTTCTTC.

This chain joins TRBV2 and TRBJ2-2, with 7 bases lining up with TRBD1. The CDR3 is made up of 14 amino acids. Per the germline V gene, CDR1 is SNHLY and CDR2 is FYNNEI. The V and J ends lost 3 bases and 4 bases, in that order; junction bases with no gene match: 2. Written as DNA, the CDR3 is TGTGCCAGCAGTGAGACAGGGATCACCGGGGAGCTGTTTTTT. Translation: CASSETGITGELFF. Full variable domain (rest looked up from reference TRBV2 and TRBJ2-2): EPEVTQTPSHQVTQMGQEVILRCVPISNHLYFYWYRQILGQKVEFLVSFYNNEISEKSEIFDDQFSVERPDGSNFTLKIRSTKLEDSAMYFCASSETGITGELFFGEGSRLTVL.

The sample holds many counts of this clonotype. The CDR3 here is CASSRGWGADTDTQYF. CDR3 DNA: TGTGCCAGCAGCCGAGGATGGGGGGCGGACACAGATACGCAGTATTTT. The chain carries TRBV3-1 and TRBJ2-3; the D call may be TRBD1 or TRBD2 (6 bases each). Looked up from germline, CDR1 is LGHDT and CDR2 is YNNKEL (reference sequence). CDR3 length: 16 residues. Trimming took off 4 bases at V and 2 bases at J, with 16 bases between the two ends.

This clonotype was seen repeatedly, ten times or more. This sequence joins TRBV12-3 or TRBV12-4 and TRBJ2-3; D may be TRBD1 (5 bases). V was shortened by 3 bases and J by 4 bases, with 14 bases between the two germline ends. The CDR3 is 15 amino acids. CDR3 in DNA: TGTGCCAGCAGTTTTAGGGGAAGCGCCCCAGATACGCAGTATTTT. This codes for CASSFRGSAPDTQYF.

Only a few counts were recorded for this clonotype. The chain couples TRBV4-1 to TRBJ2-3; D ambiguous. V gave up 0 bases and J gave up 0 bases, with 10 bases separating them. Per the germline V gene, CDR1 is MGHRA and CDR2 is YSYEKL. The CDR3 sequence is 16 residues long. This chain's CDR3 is CASSQEWAASTDTQYF. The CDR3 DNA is TGCGCCAGCAGCCAAGAATGGGCAGCTAGCACAGATACGCAGTATTTT.

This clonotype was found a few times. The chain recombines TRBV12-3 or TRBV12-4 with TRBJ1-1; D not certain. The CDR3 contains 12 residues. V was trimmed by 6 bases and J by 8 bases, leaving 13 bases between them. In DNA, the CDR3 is TGTGCCAGCAGATCCCAGGTAGTGGAAGCTTTCTTT. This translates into CASRSQVVEAFF.

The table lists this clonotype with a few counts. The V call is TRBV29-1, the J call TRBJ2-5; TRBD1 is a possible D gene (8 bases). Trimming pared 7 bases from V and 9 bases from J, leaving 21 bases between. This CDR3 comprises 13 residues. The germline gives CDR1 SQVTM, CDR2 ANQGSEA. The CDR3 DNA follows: TGCAGCGGCGGGGGACAGGTCCAAGGGGCCCAGTACTTC. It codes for CSGGGQVQGAQYF.

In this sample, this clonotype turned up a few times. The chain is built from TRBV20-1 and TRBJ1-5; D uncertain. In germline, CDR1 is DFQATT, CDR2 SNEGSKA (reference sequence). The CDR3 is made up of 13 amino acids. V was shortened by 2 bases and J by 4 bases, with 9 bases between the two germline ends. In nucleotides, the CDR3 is TGCAGTGCTAGAAAAGACCCGAATCAGCCCCAGCATTTT. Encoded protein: CSARKDPNQPQHF.